A selection of T cell receptor beta chains follows, all from one sample in a study of T-cell memory formation after mild COVID-19. In TCRdb, the 5' RACE reads were re-called with MiXCR into one record per CDR3 protein. Seen here are hundreds of thousands of distinct CDR3 sequences, about 16% observed once, and the top ten hold approximately 25%. The sequenced sample consisted of PBMCs or a T cell subset sorted from them (not recorded which). The source is a man aged 18 to 35 who had mild COVID-19 (a few samples of this study predate the infection). Cell type and time point are not known. Each CDR3 is given with its conserved first and last residue. A D gene is named only where the DNA matches it firmly. Clone sizes are given selectively: once, few, many, or a class where the clone is expanded.

clone_size	d_call	j_call	cdr3_length	v_call	cdr3_aa	cdr3_nt
.	.	TRBJ1-3	15	TRBV6-5	CASSYSVFSGNTIYF	TGTGCCAGCAGTTACTCGGTCTTCTCTGGAAACACCATATATTTT
.	.	TRBJ2-5	12	TRBV6-2/TRBV6-3	CASSPWHQTQYF	TGTGCCAGCAGTCCCTGGCATCAGACCCAGTACTTC
.	TRBD2	TRBJ2-7	15	TRBV18	CASSPSRTSYHEQYF	TGTGCCAGCTCACCCTCTCGGACTAGCTATCACGAGCAGTACTTC
few	.	TRBJ2-5	15	TRBV3-1	CASSPKGGALETQYF	TGTGCCAGCAGCCCAAAAGGGGGGGCCTTGGAGACCCAGTACTTC
few	.	TRBJ2-1	15	TRBV25-1	CASSERGIIRDEQFF	TGTGCCAGCAGCGAAAGAGGGATCATACGCGATGAGCAGTTCTTC
many	.	TRBJ1-2	13	TRBV5-1	CASSFGEGKGYTF	.
.	.	TRBJ2-5	17	TRBV4-1	CASSQVGGGLVQVTQYF	TGCGCCAGCAGCCAAGTGGGAGGGGGCTTGGTCCAGGTGACCCAGTACTTC
few	TRBD2	TRBJ2-3	13	TRBV20-1	CSAPGLKGDTQYF	TGCAGTGCCCCGGGACTAAAGGGAGATACGCAGTATTTT
few	.	TRBJ2-5	15	TRBV28	CASSPPQLGQETQYF	TGTGCCAGCAGTCCTCCTCAGCTTGGTCAAGAGACCCAGTACTTC
.	TRBD2	TRBJ2-5	15	TRBV5-1	CASSFQAGGQETQYF	TGCGCCAGCAGCTTCCAAGCGGGGGGGCAAGAGACCCAGTACTTC
few	TRBD1	TRBJ2-1	11	TRBV19	CASTRTGEQFF	TGTGCCAGTACCCGGACAGGAGAGCAGTTCTTC
.	TRBD1	TRBJ1-5	14	TRBV18	CASSPGQGDQPQHF	TGTGCCAGCTCACCAGGACAGGGAGATCAGCCCCAGCATTTT
once	TRBD2	TRBJ2-1	18	TRBV4-1	CASSQANTAGMVYNEQFF	TGCGCCAGCAGCCAAGCCAATACAGCGGGGATGGTCTACAATGAGCAGTTCTTC
once	.	TRBJ2-5	12	TRBV5-1	CASRGTKETQYF	TGCGCCAGCAGGGGGACAAAAGAGACCCAGTACTTC
.	.	TRBJ1-1	13	TRBV7-2	CASSSGNANEAFF	TGTGCCAGCAGCTCGGGGAACGCTAATGAAGCTTTCTTT
.	.	TRBJ2-1	13	TRBV19	CASRWGNEQGQFF	TGTGCCAGTAGATGGGGGAACGAGCAGGGCCAGTTCTTC
.	.	TRBJ1-5	14	TRBV5-1	CASRAGPSYQPQHF	TGCGCCAGCAGGGCGGGACCTTCATATCAGCCCCAGCATTTT
few	.	TRBJ1-2	14	TRBV6-1	CASSEASGYYGYTF	TGTGCCAGCAGTGAAGCCTCCGGCTACTATGGCTACACCTTC
few	.	TRBJ2-3	16	TRBV10-1	CASSPERGAITDTQYF	TGCGCCAGCAGTCCAGAGAGGGGGGCCATCACAGATACGCAGTATTTT
few	.	TRBJ2-5	14	TRBV10-3	CAISVLGGGETQYF	TGTGCCATCAGTGTACTGGGGGGCGGGGAGACCCAGTACTTC
.	.	TRBJ2-5	16	TRBV5-1	CASSASPRDASETQYF	TGCGCCAGCAGCGCGAGCCCACGAGACGCCTCCGAGACCCAGTACTTC
few	.	TRBJ2-2	14	TRBV19	CASRRTGEAGELFF	TGTGCCAGTAGGAGAACAGGGGAGGCCGGGGAGCTGTTTTTT
once	.	TRBJ2-5	15	TRBV15	CATSRAFGTQETQYF	TGTGCCACCAGCAGAGCCTTTGGTACGCAAGAGACCCAGTACTTC
few	TRBD1	TRBJ2-7	15	TRBV20-1	CSARAGTGGRYEQYF	TGCAGTGCTAGAGCCGGGACAGGGGGCAGGTACGAGCAGTACTTC
.	TRBD1	TRBJ1-1	13	TRBV27	CASYTGASTEAFF	TGTGCCAGTTATACAGGGGCAAGCACTGAAGCTTTCTTT
few	TRBD2	TRBJ2-2	18	TRBV6-2/TRBV6-3	CASTHLSPNRGEAGELFF	TGTGCCAGCACCCACCTATCCCCTAATCGGGGGGAGGCCGGGGAGCTGTTTTTT
.	.	TRBJ2-7	16	TRBV5-1	CASSLSYQGVSYEQYF	TGCGCCAGCAGCTTGAGTTACCAGGGAGTCTCCTACGAGCAGTACTTC
.	.	TRBJ2-3	15	TRBV2	CASSEAGGGGDTQYF	TGTGCCAGCAGTGAAGCGGGCGGGGGCGGAGATACGCAGTATTTT
.	.	TRBJ1-2	13	TRBV7-2	CASNPRGRNGYTF	TGTGCCAGCAACCCCAGGGGAAGGAATGGCTACACCTTC
few	.	TRBJ2-2	11	TRBV6-1	CATRNTGELFF	TGTGCCACCAGGAACACCGGGGAGCTGTTTTTT
few	.	TRBJ1-3	15	TRBV6-2/TRBV6-3	CASSYSMNSGNTIYF	TGTGCCAGCAGTTACTCGATGAACAGCGGAAACACCATATATTTT
.	.	TRBJ2-3	12	TRBV3-1	CASSRVEDTQYF	TGTGCCAGCAGTCGCGTCGAGGATACGCAGTATTTT
.	TRBD2	TRBJ2-3	18	TRBV4-2	CASSLKGGTSGGTDTQYF	TGTGCCAGCAGCCTCAAGGGGGGGACTAGCGGGGGCACAGATACGCAGTATTTT
many	.	TRBJ2-3	14	TRBV29-1	CSVESQGGADTQYF	TGCAGCGTTGAAAGTCAGGGAGGCGCAGATACGCAGTATTTT
few	TRBD1	TRBJ1-3	17	TRBV5-6	CASSLVSGTDSGNTIYF	TGTGCCAGCAGCTTGGTTTCCGGGACAGACTCTGGAAACACCATATATTTT
.	TRBD1	TRBJ2-1	16	TRBV5-1	CASSLSGTGFGNEQFF	TGCGCCAGCAGCTTGTCCGGGACAGGGTTCGGCAATGAGCAGTTCTTC